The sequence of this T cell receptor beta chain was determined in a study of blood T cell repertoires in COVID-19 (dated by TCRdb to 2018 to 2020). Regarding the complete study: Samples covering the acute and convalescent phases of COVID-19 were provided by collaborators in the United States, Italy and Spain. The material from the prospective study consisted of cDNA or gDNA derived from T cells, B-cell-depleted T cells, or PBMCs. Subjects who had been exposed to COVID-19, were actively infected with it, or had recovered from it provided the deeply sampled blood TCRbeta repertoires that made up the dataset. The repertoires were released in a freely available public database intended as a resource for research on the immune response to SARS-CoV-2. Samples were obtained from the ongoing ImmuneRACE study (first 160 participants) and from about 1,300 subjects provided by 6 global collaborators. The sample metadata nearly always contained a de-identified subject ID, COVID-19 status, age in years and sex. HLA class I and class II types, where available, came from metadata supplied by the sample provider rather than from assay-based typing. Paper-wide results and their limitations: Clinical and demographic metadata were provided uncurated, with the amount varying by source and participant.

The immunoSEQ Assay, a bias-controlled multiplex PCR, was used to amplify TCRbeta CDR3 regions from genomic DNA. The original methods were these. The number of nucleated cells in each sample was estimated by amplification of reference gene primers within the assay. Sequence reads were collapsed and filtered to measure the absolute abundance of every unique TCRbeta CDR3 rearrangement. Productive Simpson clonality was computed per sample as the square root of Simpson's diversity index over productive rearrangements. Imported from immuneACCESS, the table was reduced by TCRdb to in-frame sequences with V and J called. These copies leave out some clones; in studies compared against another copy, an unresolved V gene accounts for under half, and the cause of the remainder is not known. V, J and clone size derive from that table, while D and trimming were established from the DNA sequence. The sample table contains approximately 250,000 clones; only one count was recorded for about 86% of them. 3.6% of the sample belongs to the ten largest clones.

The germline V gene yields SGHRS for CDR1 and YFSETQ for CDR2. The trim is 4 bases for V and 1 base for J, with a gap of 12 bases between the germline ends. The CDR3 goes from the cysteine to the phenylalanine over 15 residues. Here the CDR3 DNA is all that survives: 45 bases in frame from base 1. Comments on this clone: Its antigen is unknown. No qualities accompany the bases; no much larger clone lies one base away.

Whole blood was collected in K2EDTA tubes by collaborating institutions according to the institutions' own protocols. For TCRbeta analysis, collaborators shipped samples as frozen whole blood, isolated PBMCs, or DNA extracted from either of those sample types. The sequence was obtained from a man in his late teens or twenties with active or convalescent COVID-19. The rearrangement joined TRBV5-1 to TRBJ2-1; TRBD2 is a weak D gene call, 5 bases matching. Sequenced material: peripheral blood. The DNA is TGCGCCAGCAGCCGTACAGCGGAATCCTACAATGAGCAGTTCTTC. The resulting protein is CASSRTAESYNEQFF.